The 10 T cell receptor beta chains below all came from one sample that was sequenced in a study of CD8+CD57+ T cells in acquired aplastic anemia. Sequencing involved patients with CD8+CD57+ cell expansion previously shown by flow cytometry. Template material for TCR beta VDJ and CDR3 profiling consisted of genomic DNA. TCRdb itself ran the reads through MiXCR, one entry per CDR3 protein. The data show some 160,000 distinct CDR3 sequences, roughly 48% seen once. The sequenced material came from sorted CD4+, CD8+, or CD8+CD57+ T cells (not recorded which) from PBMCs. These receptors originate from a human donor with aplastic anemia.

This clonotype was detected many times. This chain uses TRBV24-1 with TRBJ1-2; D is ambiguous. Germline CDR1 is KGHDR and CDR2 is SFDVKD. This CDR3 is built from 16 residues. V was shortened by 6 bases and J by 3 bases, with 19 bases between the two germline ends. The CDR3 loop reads CATSPTSPGNYYGYTF. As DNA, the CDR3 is TGTGCCACCAGTCCCACCTCGCCCGGGAACTACTATGGCTACACCTTC.

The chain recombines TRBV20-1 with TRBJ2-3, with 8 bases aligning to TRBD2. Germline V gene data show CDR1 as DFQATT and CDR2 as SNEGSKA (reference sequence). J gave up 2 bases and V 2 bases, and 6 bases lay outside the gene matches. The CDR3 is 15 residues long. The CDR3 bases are TGCAGTGCTAGATTCTCGCGGGAGGTCACAGATACGCAGTATTTT. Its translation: CSARFSREVTDTQYF.

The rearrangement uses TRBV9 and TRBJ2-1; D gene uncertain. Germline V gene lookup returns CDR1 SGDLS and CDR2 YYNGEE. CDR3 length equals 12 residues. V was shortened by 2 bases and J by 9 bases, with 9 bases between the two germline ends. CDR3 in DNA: TGTGCCAGCAGCGTTATGTCTGGTGAGCAGTTCTTC. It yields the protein CASSVMSGEQFF.

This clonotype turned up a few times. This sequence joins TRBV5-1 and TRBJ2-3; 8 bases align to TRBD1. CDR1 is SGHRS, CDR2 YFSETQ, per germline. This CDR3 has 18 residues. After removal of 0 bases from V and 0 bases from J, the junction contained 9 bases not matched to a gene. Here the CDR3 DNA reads TGCGCCAGCAGCTTGGCAGGGGGCAAGCTCTCTAGCACAGATACGCAGTATTTT. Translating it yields CASSLAGGKLSSTDTQYF.

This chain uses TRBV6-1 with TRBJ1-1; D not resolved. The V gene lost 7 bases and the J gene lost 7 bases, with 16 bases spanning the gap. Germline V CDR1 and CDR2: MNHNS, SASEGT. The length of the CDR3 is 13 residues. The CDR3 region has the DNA TGTGCCAGCAACACTGACATTAGAGATGAAGCTTTCTTT. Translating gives CASNTDIRDEAFF.

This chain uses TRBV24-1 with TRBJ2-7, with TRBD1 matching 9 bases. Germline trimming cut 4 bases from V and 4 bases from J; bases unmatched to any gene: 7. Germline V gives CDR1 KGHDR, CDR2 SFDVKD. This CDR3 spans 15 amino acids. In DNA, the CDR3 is TGTGCCACCAGTGACCCCGGGACAGGGAAGTACGAGCAGTACTTC. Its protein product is CATSDPGTGKYEQYF.

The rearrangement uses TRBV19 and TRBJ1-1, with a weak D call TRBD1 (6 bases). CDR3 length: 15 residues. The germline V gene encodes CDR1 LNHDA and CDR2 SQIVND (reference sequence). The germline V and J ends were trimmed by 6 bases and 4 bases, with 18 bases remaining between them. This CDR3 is CASSPGQLIGTEAFF. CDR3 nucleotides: TGTGCCAGTAGCCCGGGACAACTAATAGGCACTGAAGCTTTCTTT. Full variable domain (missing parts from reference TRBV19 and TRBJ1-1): DGGITQSPKYLFRKEGQNVTLSCEQNLNHDAMYWYRQDPGQGLRLIYYSQIVNDFQKGDIAEGYSVSREKKESFPLTVTSAQKNPTAFYLCASSPGQLIGTEAFFGQGTRLTVV.

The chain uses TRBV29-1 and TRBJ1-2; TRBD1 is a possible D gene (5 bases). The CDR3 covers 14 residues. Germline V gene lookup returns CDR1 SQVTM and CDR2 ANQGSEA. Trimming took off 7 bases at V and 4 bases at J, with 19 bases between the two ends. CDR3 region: CSASRGDGGYGYTF. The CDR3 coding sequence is TGCAGCGCCTCCAGAGGGGACGGAGGCTATGGCTACACCTTC.

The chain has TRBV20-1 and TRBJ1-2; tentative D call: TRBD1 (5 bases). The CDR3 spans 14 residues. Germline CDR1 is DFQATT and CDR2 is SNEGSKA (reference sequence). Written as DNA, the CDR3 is TGCAGCCTAGACCTTGGGGGGAAGAACTATGGCTACACCTTC. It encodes CSLDLGGKNYGYTF.

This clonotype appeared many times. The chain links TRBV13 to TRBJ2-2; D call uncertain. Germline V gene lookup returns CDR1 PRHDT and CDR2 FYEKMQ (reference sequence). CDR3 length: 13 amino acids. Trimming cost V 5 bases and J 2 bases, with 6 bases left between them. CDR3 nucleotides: TGTGCCAGCAGCCTGGGAAACACCGGGGAGCTGTTTTTT. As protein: CASSLGNTGELFF.